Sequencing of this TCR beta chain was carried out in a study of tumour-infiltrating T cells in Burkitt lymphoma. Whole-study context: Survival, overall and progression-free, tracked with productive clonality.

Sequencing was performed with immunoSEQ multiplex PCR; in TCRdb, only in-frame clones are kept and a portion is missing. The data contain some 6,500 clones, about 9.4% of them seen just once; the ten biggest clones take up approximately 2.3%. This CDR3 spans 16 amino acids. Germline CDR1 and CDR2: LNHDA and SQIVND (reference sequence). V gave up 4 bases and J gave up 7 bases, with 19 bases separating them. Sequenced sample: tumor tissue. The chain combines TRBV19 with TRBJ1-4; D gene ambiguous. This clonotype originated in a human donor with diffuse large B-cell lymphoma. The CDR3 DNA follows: TGTGCCAGTAGTAGGACTTTTCCCGGCCGTGGTGAAAAACTGTTTTTT. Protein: CASSRTFPGRGEKLFF.